A selection of T cell receptor beta chains follows, all from one sample in a study of T cells in Graves' hyperthyroidism and ophthalmopathy. TCRdb recomputed calls from the multiplex PCR reads with MiXCR, one row per CDR3 protein. Counted here are approximately 520,000 distinct CDR3 sequences, approximately 25% occurring once; the ten biggest clones make up 10% to 12%. The sample comprised blood. The source is a woman in her 30s with Graves' ophthalmopathy. The CDR3 runs from the conserved cysteine through the conserved F or W. Each record gives: clone size, V gene, J gene, D gene, CDR3 DNA, CDR3 protein. The D gene is left open where the match is weak. A clone size is listed for some rows: how often the clone was seen (once, few, many), or a class if it is expanded.

>many|TRBV28|TRBJ2-4|TRBD1
TGTGCCAGCAGTTCTACGCGCCTTAGACAGGGTGCCAAAAACATTAAGTACTTC
CASSSTRLRQGAKNIKYF
>NA|TRBV6-1|TRBJ1-1|NA
TGTGCCAGCAGTGAATTAAGCCAGTCCACTGAAGCTTTCTTT
CASSELSQSTEAFF
>NA|TRBV4-2|TRBJ2-5|NA
TGTGCCAGCAGCCAACCAGGAGAGACCCAGTACTTC
CASSQPGETQYF
>few|TRBV28|TRBJ1-5|TRBD1
TGTGCCAGCATGGACAGGGGGCCCTATAGCAATCAGCCCCAGCATTTT
CASMDRGPYSNQPQHF
>many|TRBV19|TRBJ2-7|NA
TGTGCCAGTAGTATACGACGAGTTCCATCCTACGAGCAGTACTTC
CASSIRRVPSYEQYF
>NA|TRBV12-3/TRBV12-4|TRBJ1-2|NA
TGTGCCAGCAGTTCCCAGGGCCTCTATGGCTACACCTTC
CASSSQGLYGYTF
>few|TRBV29-1|TRBJ2-7|NA
TGCAGCGTTGAAGAACTTGGTTACGAGCAGTACTTC
CSVEELGYEQYF
>many|TRBV2|TRBJ1-5|TRBD1
TGTGCCAGCAAGACCGGGACAGGGGATCAGCCCCAGCATTTT
CASKTGTGDQPQHF
>many|TRBV6-1|TRBJ2-7|TRBD1
TGTGCCAGCAGGGACAGGGGGCAAAACGAGCAGTACTTC
CASRDRGQNEQYF
>few|TRBV19|TRBJ1-5|TRBD1
TGTGCCAGTAGCCCTATCGACAGGGACCCAGGGAATCAGCCCCAGCATTTT
CASSPIDRDPGNQPQHF
>many|TRBV12-3/TRBV12-4|TRBJ1-1|NA
TGTGCCAGCAGTTTAAAGGGTGATGACACTGAAGCTTTCTTT
CASSLKGDDTEAFF
>NA|TRBV20-1|TRBJ2-7|NA
TGCAGTGCTAGAGTCGGGGGCTCAGGCTCCTACGAGCAGTACTTC
CSARVGGSGSYEQYF
>NA|TRBV6-2/TRBV6-3|TRBJ2-7|TRBD2
TGTGCCAGCAGTTACTCAGGAAGCGGGATCGAGCAGTACTTC
CASSYSGSGIEQYF
>NA|TRBV9|TRBJ2-7|TRBD2
TGTGCCAGCAGCGTGGGGGCTAGCGGGTACGAGCAGTACTTC
CASSVGASGYEQYF
>NA|TRBV2|TRBJ2-4|NA
TGTGCCAGCAGTCGGGACACCCTAGCCAAAAACATTCAGTACTTC
CASSRDTLAKNIQYF
>few|TRBV6-1|TRBJ1-2|NA
TGTGCCAGCAGTGGGCCGATATTTAACTATGGCTACACCTTC
CASSGPIFNYGYTF
>many|TRBV11-2|TRBJ1-2|TRBD1
TGTGCCAGCAGCTCGACAGGGGGCTTTAATGGCTACACCTTC
CASSSTGGFNGYTF
>many|TRBV2|TRBJ1-6|NA
TGTGCCAGCGAGGTCTCCTATAATTCACCCCTCCACTTT
CASEVSYNSPLHF
>few|TRBV12-3/TRBV12-4|TRBJ1-6|NA
TGTGCCAGCAGTTTACAGATTGACTATAATTCACCCCTCCACTTT
CASSLQIDYNSPLHF
>many|TRBV30|TRBJ2-2|NA
TGTGCCTGGCGAGGGGGTTGGACCGGGGAGCTGTTTTTT
CAWRGGWTGELFF
>NA|TRBV28|TRBJ1-5|TRBD1
TGTGCCAGCAGATCTCGACAGGGTAGAAGCAATCAGCCCCAGCATTTT
CASRSRQGRSNQPQHF
>many|TRBV7-2|TRBJ1-2|NA
TGTGCCAGCAGCCAAGGGGGAGGGTATGGCTACACCTTC
CASSQGGGYGYTF
>few|TRBV12-3/TRBV12-4|TRBJ1-1|NA
TGTGCCAGCAGCCGTTGGGGGAACACTGAAGCTTTCTTT
CASSRWGNTEAFF
>many|TRBV27|TRBJ1-5|TRBD1
TGTGCCAGCGGAACAGGGGGCCAGCCCCAGCATTTT
CASGTGGQPQHF
>many|TRBV29-1|TRBJ2-7|NA
TGCAGCGTTGGATCGGACAGATCCTACGAGCAGTACTTC
CSVGSDRSYEQYF
>many|TRBV29-1|TRBJ1-2|NA
TGCAGCGTTGGGTACCAAAACTATGGCTACACCTTC
CSVGYQNYGYTF
>NA|TRBV11-2|TRBJ1-5|NA
TGTGCCAGCAGCCGCACAGGGAGTAGCAATCAGCCCCAGCATTTT
CASSRTGSSNQPQHF
>many|TRBV5-1|TRBJ1-1|NA
TGCGCCAGCAGCTTGTTGTGGCAGAACACTGAAGCTTTCTTT
CASSLLWQNTEAFF
>many|TRBV7-9|TRBJ2-7|TRBD2
TGTGCCAGCAGCCCGGGACTAGCGGGGGGCGAGCAGTACTTC
CASSPGLAGGEQYF
>NA|TRBV19|TRBJ1-2|NA
TGTGGGAGACAGAGCAACACCTTC
CGRQSNTF
>many|TRBV5-1|TRBJ1-1|NA
TGCGCCAGCAGAGATGCCCCAGAGGCTGAAGCTTTCTTT
CASRDAPEAEAFF
>few|TRBV6-6|TRBJ2-3|TRBD2
TGTGCCAGCAGGATACCCACTAGCGGGGGGGCCTTGGTGTTCACAGATACGCAGTATTTT
CASRIPTSGGALVFTDTQYF
>many|TRBV30|TRBJ1-2|TRBD1
TGTGCCTGGAGCCCAGGGGGCGCGGCCTATGGCTACACCTTC
CAWSPGGAAYGYTF
>NA|TRBV6-2/TRBV6-3|TRBJ2-5|NA
TGTGCCAGCAGCTCCCACTTGGACGGACAAGAGACCCAGTACTTC
CASSSHLDGQETQYF
>many|TRBV15|TRBJ2-6|NA
TGTGCCACCAGTTTCAGGGGCTCTGGGGCCAACGTCCTGACTTTC
CATSFRGSGANVLTF
>many|TRBV11-2|TRBJ2-5|TRBD2
TGTGCCAGCAGCTTCGGGCCGCGGGGGGGGTTGGAGACCCAGTACTTC
CASSFGPRGGLETQYF
>NA|TRBV20-1|TRBJ1-2|NA
TGCAGTGCTAGAGCGACGACCTGGGGCTATGGCTACACCTTC
CSARATTWGYGYTF
>many|TRBV2|TRBJ1-2|NA
TGTGCCAGCAGTGTCGGCGTATGGGTCTCTGGACTATATGGCTACACCTTC
CASSVGVWVSGLYGYTF
>many|TRBV19|TRBJ1-1|NA
TGTGCCAGTAGTACCCTTCCGGGAGACACTGAAGCTTTCTTT
CASSTLPGDTEAFF
>few|TRBV12-3/TRBV12-4|TRBJ1-1|NA
TGTGCCAGCAGTTCGGACAAGATGAACACTGAAGCTTTCTTT
CASSSDKMNTEAFF
>NA|TRBV12-3/TRBV12-4|TRBJ2-7|TRBD2
TGTGCCAGCAGCCCCCTTTTGACGGGGGGGTCCTACGAGCAGTACTTC
CASSPLLTGGSYEQYF
>many|TRBV5-1|TRBJ1-6|TRBD1
TGCGCCAGCAGCGCCGGGACAGCTAATTCACCCCTCCACTTT
CASSAGTANSPLHF